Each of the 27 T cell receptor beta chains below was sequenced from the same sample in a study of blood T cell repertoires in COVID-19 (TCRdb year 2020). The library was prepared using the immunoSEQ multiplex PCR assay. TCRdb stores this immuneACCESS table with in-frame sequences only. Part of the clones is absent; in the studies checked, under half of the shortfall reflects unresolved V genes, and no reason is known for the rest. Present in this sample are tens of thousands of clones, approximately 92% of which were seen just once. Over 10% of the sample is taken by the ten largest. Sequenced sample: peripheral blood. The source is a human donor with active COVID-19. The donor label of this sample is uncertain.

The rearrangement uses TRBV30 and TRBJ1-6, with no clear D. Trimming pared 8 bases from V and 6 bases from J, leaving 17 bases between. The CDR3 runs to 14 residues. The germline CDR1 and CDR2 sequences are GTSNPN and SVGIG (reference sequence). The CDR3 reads CAGSDGRSNSPLHF. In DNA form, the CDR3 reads TGTGCCGGGTCAGACGGTCGGAGTAATTCACCCCTCCACTTT.

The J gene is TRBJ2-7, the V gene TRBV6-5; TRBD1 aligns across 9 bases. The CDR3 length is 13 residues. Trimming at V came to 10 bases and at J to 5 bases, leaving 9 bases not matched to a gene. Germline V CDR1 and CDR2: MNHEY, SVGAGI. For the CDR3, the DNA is TGTGCCACCCGGGGACAGGGTCCCCACGAGCAGTACTTC. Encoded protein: CATRGQGPHEQYF.

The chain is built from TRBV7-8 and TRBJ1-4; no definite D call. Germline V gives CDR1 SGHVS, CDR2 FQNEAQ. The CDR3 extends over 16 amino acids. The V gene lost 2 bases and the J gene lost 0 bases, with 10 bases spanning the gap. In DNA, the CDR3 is TGTGCCAGCAGCTTATGGTCAGAACCAACTAATGAAAAACTGTTTTTT. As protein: CASSLWSEPTNEKLFF.

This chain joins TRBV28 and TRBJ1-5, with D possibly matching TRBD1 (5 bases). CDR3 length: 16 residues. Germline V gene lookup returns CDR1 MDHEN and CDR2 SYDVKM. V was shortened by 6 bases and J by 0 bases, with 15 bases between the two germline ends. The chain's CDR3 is CASSPSPGNSNQPQHF. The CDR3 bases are TGTGCCAGCAGCCCATCGCCAGGGAATAGCAATCAGCCCCAGCATTTT.

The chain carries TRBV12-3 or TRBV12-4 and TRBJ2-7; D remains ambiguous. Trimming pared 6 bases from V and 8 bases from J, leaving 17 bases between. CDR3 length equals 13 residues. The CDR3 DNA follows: TGTGCCAGCAGCCCCCTGGGCCCAAGCAAGCAGTACTTC. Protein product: CASSPLGPSKQYF.

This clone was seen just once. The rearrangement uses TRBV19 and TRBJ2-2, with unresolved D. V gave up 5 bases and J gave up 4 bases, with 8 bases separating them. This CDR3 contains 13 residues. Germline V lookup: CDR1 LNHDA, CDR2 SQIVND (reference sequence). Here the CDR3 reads CASSSLGTGELFF. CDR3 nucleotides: TGTGCCAGTAGTTCCCTCGGCACCGGGGAGCTGTTTTTT.

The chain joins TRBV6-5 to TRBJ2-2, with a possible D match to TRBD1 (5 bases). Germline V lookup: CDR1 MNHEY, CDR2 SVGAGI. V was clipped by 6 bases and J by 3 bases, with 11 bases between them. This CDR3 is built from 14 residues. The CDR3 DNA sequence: TGTGCCAGCAGAGGTATAGGGGACACCGGGGAGCTGTTTTTT. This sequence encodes CASRGIGDTGELFF.

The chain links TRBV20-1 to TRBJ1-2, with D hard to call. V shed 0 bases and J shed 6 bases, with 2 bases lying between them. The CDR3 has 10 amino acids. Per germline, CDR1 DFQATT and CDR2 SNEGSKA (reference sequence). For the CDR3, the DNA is TGCAGTGCTAGAGACAATGGCTACACCTTC. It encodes CSARDNGYTF.

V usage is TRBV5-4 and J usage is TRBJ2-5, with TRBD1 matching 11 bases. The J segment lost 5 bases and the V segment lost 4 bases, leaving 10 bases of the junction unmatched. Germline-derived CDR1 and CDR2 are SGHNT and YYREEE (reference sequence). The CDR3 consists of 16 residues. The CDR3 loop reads CASSAMDRGPWETQYF. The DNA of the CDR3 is TGTGCCAGCAGCGCTATGGACAGGGGGCCTTGGGAGACCCAGTACTTC.

CDR3 sequence (DNA): TGTGCCAGCAGCCATCAGGGCTCGAAAGAGACCCAGTACTTC. Amino acids: CASSHQGSKETQYF. The chain uses TRBV3-1 (or the pseudogene TRBV3-2) and TRBJ2-5; weak D call: TRBD1 (5 bases). The length of the CDR3 is 14 residues. Trimming cost V 3 bases and J 3 bases, with 11 bases left between them. Germline CDR1 and CDR2: LGHDT and YNNKEL (reference sequence).

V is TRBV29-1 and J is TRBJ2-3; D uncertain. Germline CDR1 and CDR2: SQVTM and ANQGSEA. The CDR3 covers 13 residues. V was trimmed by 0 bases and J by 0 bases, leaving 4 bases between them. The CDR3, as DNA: TGCAGCGTTGAAGATATTAGCACAGATACGCAGTATTTT. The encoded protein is CSVEDISTDTQYF.

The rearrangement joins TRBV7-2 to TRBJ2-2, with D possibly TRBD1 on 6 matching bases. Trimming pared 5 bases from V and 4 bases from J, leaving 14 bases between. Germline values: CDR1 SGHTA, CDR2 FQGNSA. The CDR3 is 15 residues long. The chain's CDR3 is CASSRWGQLTGELFF. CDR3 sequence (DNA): TGTGCCAGCAGCCGTTGGGGGCAACTCACCGGGGAGCTGTTTTTT.

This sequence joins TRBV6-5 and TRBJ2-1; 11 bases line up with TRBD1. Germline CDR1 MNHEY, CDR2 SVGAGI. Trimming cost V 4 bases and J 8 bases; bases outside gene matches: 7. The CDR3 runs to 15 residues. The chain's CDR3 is CASSFYGTGGYEQFF. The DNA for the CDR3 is TGTGCCAGCAGTTTCTACGGGACAGGGGGATATGAGCAGTTCTTC.

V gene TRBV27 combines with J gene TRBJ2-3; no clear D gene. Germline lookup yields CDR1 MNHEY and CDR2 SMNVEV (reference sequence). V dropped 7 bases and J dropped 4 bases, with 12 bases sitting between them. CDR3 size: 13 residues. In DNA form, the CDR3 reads TGTGCCAGCACCCGATATAACTCAGATACGCAGTATTTT. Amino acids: CASTRYNSDTQYF.

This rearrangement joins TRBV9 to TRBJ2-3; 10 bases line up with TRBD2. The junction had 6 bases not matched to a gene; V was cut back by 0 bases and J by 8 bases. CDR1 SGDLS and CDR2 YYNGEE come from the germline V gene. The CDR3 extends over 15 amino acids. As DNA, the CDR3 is TGTGCCAGCAGCGTAGGGACTAGCGGTGCTGCTACGCAGTATTTT. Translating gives CASSVGTSGAATQYF.

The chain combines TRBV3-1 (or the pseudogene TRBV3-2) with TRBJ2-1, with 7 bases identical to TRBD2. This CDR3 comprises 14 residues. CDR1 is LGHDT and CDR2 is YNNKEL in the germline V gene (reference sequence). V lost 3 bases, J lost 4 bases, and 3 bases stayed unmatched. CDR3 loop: CASSHCGGYNEQFF. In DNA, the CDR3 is TGTGCCAGCAGCCATTGCGGGGGTTACAATGAGCAGTTCTTC.

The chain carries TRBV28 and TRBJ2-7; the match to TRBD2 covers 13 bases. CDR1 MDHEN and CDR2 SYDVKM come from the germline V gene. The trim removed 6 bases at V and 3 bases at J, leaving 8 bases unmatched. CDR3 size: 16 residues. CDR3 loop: CASRFSGTSGIYEQYF. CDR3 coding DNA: TGTGCCAGCAGATTCTCCGGGACTAGCGGGATCTACGAGCAGTACTTC.

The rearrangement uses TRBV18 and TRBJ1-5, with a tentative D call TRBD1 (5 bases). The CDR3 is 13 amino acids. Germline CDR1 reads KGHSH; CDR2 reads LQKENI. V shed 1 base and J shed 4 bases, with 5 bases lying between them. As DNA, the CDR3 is TGTGCCAGCTCACCACAGGGGAATCAGCCCCAGCATTTT. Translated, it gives CASSPQGNQPQHF.

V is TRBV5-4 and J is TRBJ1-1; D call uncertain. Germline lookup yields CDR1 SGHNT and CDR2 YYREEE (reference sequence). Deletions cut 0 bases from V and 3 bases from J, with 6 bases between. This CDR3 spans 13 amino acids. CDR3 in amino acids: CASSLVRDTEAFF. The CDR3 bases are TGTGCCAGCAGCTTGGTCCGGGACACTGAAGCTTTCTTT.

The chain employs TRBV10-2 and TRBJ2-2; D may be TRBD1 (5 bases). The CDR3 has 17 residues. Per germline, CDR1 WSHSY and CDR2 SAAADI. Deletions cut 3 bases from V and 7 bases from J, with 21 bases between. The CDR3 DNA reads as TGCGCCAGCAGTGACTCCAGGGAATGGGCCACCGTCGGGGAGCTGTTTTTT. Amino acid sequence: CASSDSREWATVGELFF.

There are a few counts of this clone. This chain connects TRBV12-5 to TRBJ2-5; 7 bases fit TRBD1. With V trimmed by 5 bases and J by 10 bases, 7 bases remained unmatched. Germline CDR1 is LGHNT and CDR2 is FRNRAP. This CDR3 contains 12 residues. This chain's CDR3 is CASGRDRGDQYF. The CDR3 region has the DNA TGTGCTAGTGGTCGGGACAGAGGAGACCAGTACTTC. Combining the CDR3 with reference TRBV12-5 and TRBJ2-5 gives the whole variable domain DARVTQTPRHKVTEMGQEVTMRCQPILGHNTVFWYRQTMMQGLELLAYFRNRAPLDDSGMPKDRFSAEMPDATLATLKIQPSEPRDSAVYFCASGRDRGDQYFGPGTRLLVL.

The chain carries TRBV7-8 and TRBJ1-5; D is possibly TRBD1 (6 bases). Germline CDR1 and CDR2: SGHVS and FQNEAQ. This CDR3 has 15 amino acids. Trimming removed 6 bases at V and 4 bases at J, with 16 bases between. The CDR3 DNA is TGTGCCAGCAGTTACACCGGGACAAGTAATCAGCCCCAGCATTTT. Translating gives CASSYTGTSNQPQHF.

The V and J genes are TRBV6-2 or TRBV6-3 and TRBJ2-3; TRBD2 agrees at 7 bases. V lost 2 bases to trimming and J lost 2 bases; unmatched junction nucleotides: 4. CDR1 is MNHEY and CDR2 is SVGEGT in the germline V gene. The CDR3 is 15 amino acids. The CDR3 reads CASSYEAGATDTQYF. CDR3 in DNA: TGTGCCAGCAGTTACGAGGCGGGAGCCACAGATACGCAGTATTTT.

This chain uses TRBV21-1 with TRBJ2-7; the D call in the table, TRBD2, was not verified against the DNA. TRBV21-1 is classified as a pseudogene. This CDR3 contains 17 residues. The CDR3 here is CASSKPRGASGSYEQYF. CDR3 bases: TGTGCCAGCAGCAAACCGCGGGGCGCTAGCGGGAGTTACGAGCAGTACTTC.

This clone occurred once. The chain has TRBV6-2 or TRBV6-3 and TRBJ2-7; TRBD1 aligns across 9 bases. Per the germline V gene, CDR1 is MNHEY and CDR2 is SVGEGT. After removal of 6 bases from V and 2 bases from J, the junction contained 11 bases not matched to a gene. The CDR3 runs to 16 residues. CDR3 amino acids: CASSPNPGQGPYEQYF. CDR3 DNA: TGTGCCAGCAGCCCTAACCCGGGACAGGGACCCTACGAGCAGTACTTC.

CDR3 protein: CASSVGHGGAYEQYF. The CDR3 nucleotides read TGTGCCAGCAGCGTAGGACACGGAGGGGCCTACGAGCAGTACTTC. The V gene is TRBV9, the J gene TRBJ2-7; D might be TRBD2 (6 bases). Between the trimmed V and J ends, which lost 0 bases and 2 bases, there was a span of 12 bases. Germline assignment: CDR1 SGDLS and CDR2 YYNGEE. The CDR3 length is 15 residues.

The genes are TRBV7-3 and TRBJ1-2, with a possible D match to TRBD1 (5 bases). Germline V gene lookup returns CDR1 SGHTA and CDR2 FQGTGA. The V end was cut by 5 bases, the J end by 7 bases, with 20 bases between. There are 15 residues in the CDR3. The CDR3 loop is CASSPNRRTGVGYTF. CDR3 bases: TGTGCCAGCAGCCCCAACAGACGGACGGGGGTTGGCTACACCTTC. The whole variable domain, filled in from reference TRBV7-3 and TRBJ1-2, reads GAGVSQTPSNKVTEKGKYVELRCDPISGHTALYWYRQSLGQGPEFLIYFQGTGAADDSGLPNDRFFAVRPEGSVSTLKIQRTERGDSAVYLCASSPNRRTGVGYTFGSGTRLTVV.